This T cell receptor beta chain was recorded in a study of cytomegalovirus exposure and HLA in healthy donors. The V gene end was trimmed by 4 bases and the J gene end by 3 bases; junction bases not matched to a gene: 6. Germline V gives CDR1 SGHDT, CDR2 YYEEEE. CDR3 length: 14 amino acids. On this clone: The antigen is unknown.

Both 60 Vbeta primers and 13 Jbeta primers went into the PCR. Generated by immunoSEQ multiplex PCR, the TCRdb table keeps only in-frame clones and is missing some. The profile covers 150,000 to 200,000 clones, with almost 85% appearing a single time and under 3% taken by the ten largest. Study-level findings and limits: An assumption of roughly uniform sequencing depth across donors underlay the presence/absence analyses. In terms of immune exposure information, only CMV serostatus was available. Some V segments could not be told apart, so they were left out, TRBV6-2 and TRBV6-3 among them. Analyzed later, association rates of TCRs varied across HLA loci, with DRB1 most and HLA-C fewest.

Sequenced: PBMCs. The chain carries TRBV5-6 and TRBJ2-7; 8 bases agree with TRBD2. The clonotype comes from a woman in her fifties or sixties in good health and CMV-seronegative. CDR3 in DNA: TGTGCCAGCAGCGCCACGGGGGGGATCTACGAGCAGTACTTC. It is translated as CASSATGGIYEQYF.